The TCR beta chain under discussion was sequenced for a study of graft-versus-host responses after intestinal transplantation. Overall study: In this cohort, recipients had multivisceral, liver-intestinal, or isolated intestinal transplants. The study gave all recipients anti-thymocyte globulin induction, then tacrolimus and steroids for 2 to 3 years.

General study findings and limits: Among circulating GvH clones, peak levels were associated with early post-transplant declines in HvG clones. Detection of GvH clones occurred in recipient marrow, and some had their first appearance in ileum or blood.

The data were produced by immunoSEQ multiplex PCR, yet TCRdb's version contains in-frame clones alone and is incomplete. The sample has some 41,000 clones, approximately 95% seen once; the top ten hold about 0.5%. In regard to this clone: What it binds is unknown.

The sequence came from a human donor who was the organ donor for an intestinal transplant. Sequences were derived from unstimulated CD8+ T cells sorted from spleen or lymph node cells, sampled before transplant.

Written as DNA, the CDR3 is TGTGCCAGCAGTGAAGCACCCGTGGGGCAGTACTTC. It codes for CASSEAPVGQYF. J is TRBJ2-7 and V is TRBV2; D unclear. The length of the CDR3 is 12 residues. Germline V gives CDR1 SNHLY, CDR2 FYNNEI. Trimming stripped 0 bases from V and 9 bases from J, with 9 bases between. Full variable domain (remainder filled in from reference TRBV2 and TRBJ2-7): EPEVTQTPSHQVTQMGQEVILRCVPISNHLYFYWYRQILGQKVEFLVSFYNNEISEKSEIFDDQFSVERPDGSNFTLKIRSTKLEDSAMYFCASSEAPVGQYFGPGTRLTVT.